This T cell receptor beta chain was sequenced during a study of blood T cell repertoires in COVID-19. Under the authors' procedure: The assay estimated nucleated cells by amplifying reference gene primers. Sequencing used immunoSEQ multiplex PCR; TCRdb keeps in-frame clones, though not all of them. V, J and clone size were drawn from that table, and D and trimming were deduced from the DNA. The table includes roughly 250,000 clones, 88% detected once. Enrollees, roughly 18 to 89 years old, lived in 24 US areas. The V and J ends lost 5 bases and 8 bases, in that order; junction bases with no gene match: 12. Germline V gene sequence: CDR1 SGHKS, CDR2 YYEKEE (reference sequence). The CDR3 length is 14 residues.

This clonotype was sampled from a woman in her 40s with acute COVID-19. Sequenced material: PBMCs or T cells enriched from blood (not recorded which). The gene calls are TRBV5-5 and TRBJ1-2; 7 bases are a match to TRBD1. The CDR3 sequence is CASRFLEGASGYTF. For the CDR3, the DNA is TGTGCCAGCAGGTTTTTGGAGGGGGCGAGCGGCTACACCTTC.